Described below is a single T cell receptor beta chain sequence and its context. This clonotype is categorized as medium-sized (0.01 to 0.1%). Its antigen specificity is not known. The record has no base qualities; no much larger clone is one base away. The data were taken from a study of HIV-infected patients and healthy controls (dated by TCRdb to the mid-2010s). In the study overall: The study asked whether deep sequencing of the TCR repertoire from small blood samples of HIV patients could detect immune perturbation and reconstitution. Overall results and qualifications from the work: Oligoclonality may be reflected in the significantly higher mean Gini indices of HIV-infected repertoires compared with controls. More CDR3s were shared between individuals among healthy controls than among HIV+ patients, as measured by Jaccard index and by the count of highly shared sequences. MAIT cell alpha-chain CDR3s were found at high frequency in healthy controls but were severely depleted in HIV+ repertoires. Comparisons were complicated by unequal numbers of distinct sequences between patients and controls, and rare events from HIV-infected data were overweighted by size-matching. The study did not determine donor HLA types. The study cohorts differed slightly in age and sex profile, but those differences did not account for the observed differences in diversity. Alpha-beta chain pairing was not determined in the samples. Healthy control repertoires showed roughly threefold more distinct CDR3s and higher Shannon diversity than untreated HIV+ repertoires. Eight alpha and eight beta V genes showed significantly different mean usage between HIV-infected patients and controls. Processing included only sixteen HIV-infected individuals, and this was regarded by the authors as a major limit on how widely the findings apply. The use of whole blood limited sequencing depth and precluded separation of the dynamics of distinct T-cell subpopulations. In HIV-infected patients, the apparent post-therapy recovery of the Gini index was not replicated in size-matched repertoire data. During therapy, HIV-associated CDR3s significantly decreased in frequency, while CMV-associated CDR3s did not change significantly, though most became more frequent.

Whole blood was used without fractionating the cells, so the repertoire represented all peripheral T cells without sorting. As controls, about nine uninfected healthy donors were sampled, and several of those donors gave samples twice, roughly 3 months apart. For RNA extraction, less than 3 ml of peripheral blood was drawn into Tempus tubes. The TURBO-DNase kit was used to remove leftover genomic DNA, and GLOBINclear was used to deplete globin mRNA. The germline V end is reduced by 5 bases and the J end by 6 bases; junction bases left unmatched: 8. Including the terminal cysteine and phenylalanine, the CDR3 comprises 14 residues. The read is trimmed to its CDR3 DNA, 42 bases read in frame from base 1. According to the germline V gene (reference sequence), CDR1 reads PRHDT and CDR2 reads FYEKMQ. Using SuperScript III with primers targeting the alpha and beta constant regions, approximately 500 ng of RNA was reverse transcribed. Separate libraries for the alpha and beta chains were generated through chain-specific third strand synthesis that incorporated multiplexing indices. To avoid primer bias, the protocol used one single primer pair to amplify every rearrangement within a chain, and the protocol also attached molecular barcodes to each cDNA molecule. Purified cDNA was joined by T4 RNA Ligase 1 to a 5' RACE adapter carrying a random hexamer and the SP2 sequencing primer site. Second strand synthesis was primed from the SP2 site with Phusion polymerase, using slow temperature ramps to favor optimal annealing. Joined together, two random hexamer sequences that had both been added before amplification formed the 12-nucleotide barcode of each molecule. P5 and P7 adapter elements plus a second index were added in a short first PCR, which was followed by an approximately 20-cycle amplification PCR with P5s and P7 primers. A total of around 27 PCR cycles were applied to the libraries, which were quantified on a Qubit, sized on a Bioanalyzer, and diluted to approximately 3.6 nM. Sequencing of the normalized libraries was done on an Illumina MiSeq using 2 x 250 paired-end kits. Reverse transcription reactions underwent purification over MinElute columns, with elution into around 10 ul Tris-Cl. The adapter ligations were run for 23 hours at 16 degrees C, and AMPure XP beads at a 1:1 ratio were afterwards used to clean them. The source study handled its data this way. Demultiplexed FASTQ files were processed with a modified Decombinator that output V, J, insert and barcode information. Sequences sharing a barcode but differing from the dominant sequence were discarded as errors, and barcodes clustered at Levenshtein distance 3 were counted to estimate original cDNA molecules. For downstream analyses, the R packages ineq, vegan, igraph and RCytoscape were used, along with IMGT nomenclature and CDR3 definitions. To avoid skew from clonal expansion, each TCR was counted once, and V gene usage was computed over distinct sequences. Unique CDR3 amino acid sequences within a donor were connected in similarity networks whenever two sequences differed by a single Levenshtein edit. Published HIV-specific CDR3s (around 100 alpha, 550 to 800 beta) and CMV-specific CDR3s (over 12 alpha, a few hundred beta) were compiled and searched for in the repertoires. It was shown by random subsampling to size-matched repertoires that the decreased diversity of patients was not caused by their lower sequence numbers. The public reads were quality trimmed at Q25 with fastp and then assembled into clones with MiXCR by TCRdb, keeping productive beta chains. Each CDR3 protein gets just one entry, which takes the most common genes and DNA from the rows behind it. The V and J calls and clone size are TCRdb's, not the authors'. The sample has about 9,300 distinct CDR3 sequences on record, 5.8% of them singletons. Roughly 8% of the sample belongs to the ten largest clones.

The sequenced sample consisted of blood. The sequence is built from TRBV13 and TRBJ2-7, with 9 bases matching TRBD1. The TCR originated in an adult in good health. The CDR3 protein is CASSRAGTGIEQYF. The DNA sequence is given as TGTGCCAGCAGCCGAGCCGGGACAGGGATCGAGCAGTACTTC.